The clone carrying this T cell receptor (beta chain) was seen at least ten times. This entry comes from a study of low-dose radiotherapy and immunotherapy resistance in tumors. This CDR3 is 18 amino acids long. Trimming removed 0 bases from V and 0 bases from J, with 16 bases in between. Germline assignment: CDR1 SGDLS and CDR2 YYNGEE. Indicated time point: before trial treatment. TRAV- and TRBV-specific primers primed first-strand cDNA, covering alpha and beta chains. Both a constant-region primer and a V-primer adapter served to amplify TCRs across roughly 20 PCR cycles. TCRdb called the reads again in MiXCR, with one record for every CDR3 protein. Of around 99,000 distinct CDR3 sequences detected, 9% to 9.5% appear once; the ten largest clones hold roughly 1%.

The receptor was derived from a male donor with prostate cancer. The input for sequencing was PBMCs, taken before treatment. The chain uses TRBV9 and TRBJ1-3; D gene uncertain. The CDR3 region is CASSVGPGASTSGNTIYF. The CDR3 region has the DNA TGTGCCAGCAGCGTAGGACCTGGTGCCTCGACCTCTGGAAACACCATATATTTT.